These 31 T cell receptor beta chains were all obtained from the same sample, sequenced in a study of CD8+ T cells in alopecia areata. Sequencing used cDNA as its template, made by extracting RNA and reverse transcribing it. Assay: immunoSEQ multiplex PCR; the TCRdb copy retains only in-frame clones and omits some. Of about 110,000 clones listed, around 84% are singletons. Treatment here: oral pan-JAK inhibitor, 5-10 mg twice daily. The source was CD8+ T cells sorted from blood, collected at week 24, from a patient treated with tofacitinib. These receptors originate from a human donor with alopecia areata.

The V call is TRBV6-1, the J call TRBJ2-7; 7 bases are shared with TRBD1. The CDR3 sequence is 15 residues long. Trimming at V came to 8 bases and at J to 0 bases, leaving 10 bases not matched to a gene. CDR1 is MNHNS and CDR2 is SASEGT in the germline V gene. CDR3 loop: CASSQWGQSSYEQYF. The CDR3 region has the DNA TGTGCCAGCTCCCAGTGGGGACAGAGCTCCTACGAGCAGTACTTC.

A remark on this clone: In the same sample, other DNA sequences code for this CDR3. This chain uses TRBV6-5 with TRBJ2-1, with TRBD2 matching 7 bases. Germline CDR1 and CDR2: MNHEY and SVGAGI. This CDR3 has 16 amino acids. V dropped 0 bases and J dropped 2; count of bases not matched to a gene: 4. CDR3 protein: CASSYSSGGPYNEQFF. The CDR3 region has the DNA TGTGCCAGCAGTTACTCGTCGGGGGGTCCCTACAATGAGCAGTTCTTC.

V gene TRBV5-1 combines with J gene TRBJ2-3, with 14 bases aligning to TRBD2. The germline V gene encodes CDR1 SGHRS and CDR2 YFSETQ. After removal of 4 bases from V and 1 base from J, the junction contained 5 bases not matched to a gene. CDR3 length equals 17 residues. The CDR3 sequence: CASSLGTSGGGTDTQYF. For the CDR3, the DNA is TGCGCCAGCAGCCTCGGGACTAGCGGGGGCGGCACAGATACGCAGTATTTT.

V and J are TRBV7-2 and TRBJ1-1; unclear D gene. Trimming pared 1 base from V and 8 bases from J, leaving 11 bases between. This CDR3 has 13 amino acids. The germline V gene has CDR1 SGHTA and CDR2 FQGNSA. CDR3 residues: CASSLGVSFEAFF. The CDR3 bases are TGTGCCAGCAGCTTAGGGGTGAGCTTCGAAGCTTTCTTT.

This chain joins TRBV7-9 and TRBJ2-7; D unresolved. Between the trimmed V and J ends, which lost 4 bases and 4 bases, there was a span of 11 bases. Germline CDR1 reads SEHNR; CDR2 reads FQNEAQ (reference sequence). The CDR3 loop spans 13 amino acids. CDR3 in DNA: TGTGCCAGCAGCTCCCCCATGTCTTACGAGCAGTACTTC. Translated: CASSSPMSYEQYF.

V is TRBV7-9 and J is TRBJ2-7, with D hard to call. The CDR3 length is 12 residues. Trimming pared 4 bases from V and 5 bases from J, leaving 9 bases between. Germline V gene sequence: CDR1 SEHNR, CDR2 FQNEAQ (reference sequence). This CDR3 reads CASSSTRNEQYF. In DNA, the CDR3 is TGTGCCAGCAGCTCCACACGGAACGAGCAGTACTTC.

The CDR3 spells CSVLPGTENIQYF. CDR3 in DNA: TGCAGCGTTTTACCGGGGACAGAAAACATTCAGTACTTC. V and J are TRBV29-1 and TRBJ2-4; TRBD1 aligns across 7 bases. The CDR3 is made up of 13 amino acids. V trimming: 5 bases; J trimming: 5 bases; junction bases outside the gene matches: 6. CDR1 and CDR2 (germline): SQVTM, ANQGSEA.

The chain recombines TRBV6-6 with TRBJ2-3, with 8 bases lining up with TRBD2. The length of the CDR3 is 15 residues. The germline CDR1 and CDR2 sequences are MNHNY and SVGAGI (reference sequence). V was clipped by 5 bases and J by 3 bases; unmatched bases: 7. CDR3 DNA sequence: TGTGCCAGCAGTACCCCGGGGGGGCTTACAGATACGCAGTATTTT. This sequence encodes CASSTPGGLTDTQYF.

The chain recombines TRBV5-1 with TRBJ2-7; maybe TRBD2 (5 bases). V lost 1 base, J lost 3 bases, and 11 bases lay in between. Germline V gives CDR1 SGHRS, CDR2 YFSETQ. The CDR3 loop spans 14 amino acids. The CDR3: CASSLYPEDYEQYF. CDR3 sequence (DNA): TGCGCCAGCAGCTTGTATCCGGAGGACTACGAGCAGTACTTC.

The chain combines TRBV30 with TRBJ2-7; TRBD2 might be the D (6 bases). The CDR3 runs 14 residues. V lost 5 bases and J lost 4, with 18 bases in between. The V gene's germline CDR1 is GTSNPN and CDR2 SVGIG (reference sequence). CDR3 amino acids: CAWSDGGGTYEQYF. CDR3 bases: TGTGCCTGGTCCGACGGGGGAGGAACATACGAGCAGTACTTC.

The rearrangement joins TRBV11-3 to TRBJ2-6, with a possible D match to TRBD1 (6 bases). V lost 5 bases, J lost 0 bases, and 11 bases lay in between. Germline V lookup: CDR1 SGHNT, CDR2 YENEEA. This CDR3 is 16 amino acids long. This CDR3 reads CASSHKQGSGANVLTF. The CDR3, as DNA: TGTGCCAGCAGCCACAAACAGGGCTCTGGGGCCAACGTCCTGACTTTC.

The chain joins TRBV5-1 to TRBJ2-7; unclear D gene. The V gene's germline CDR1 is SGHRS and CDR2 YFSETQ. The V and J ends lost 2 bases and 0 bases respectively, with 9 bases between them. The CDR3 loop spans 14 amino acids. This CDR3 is CASSFAASSYEQYF. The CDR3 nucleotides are TGCGCCAGCAGCTTTGCAGCGAGCTCCTACGAGCAGTACTTC.

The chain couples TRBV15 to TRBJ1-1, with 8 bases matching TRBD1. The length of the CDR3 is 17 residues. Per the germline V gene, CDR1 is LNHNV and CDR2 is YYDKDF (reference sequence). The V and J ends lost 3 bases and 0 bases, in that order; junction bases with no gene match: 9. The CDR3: CATSSTGQGLMNTEAFF. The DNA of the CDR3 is TGTGCCACCAGCAGTACCGGACAGGGACTCATGAACACTGAAGCTTTCTTT.

CDR3 in DNA: TGTGCCAGTACACCGGGACTAGCGTTTCCCAATGAGCAGTTCTTC. Amino acid sequence: CASTPGLAFPNEQFF. The chain couples TRBV19 to TRBJ2-1; 10 nucleotides agree with TRBD2. Germline V gene lookup returns CDR1 LNHDA and CDR2 SQIVND (reference sequence). The CDR3 contains 15 residues. J lost 6 bases, V lost 7 bases, and 9 bases had no gene match.

CDR3 DNA sequence: TGTGCCAGTAGTATTGGACCTAACGGAGGCTACGAGCAGTACTTC. It codes for CASSIGPNGGYEQYF. The rearrangement links TRBV19 to TRBJ2-7; weak D call: TRBD2 (5 bases). V was cut by 3 bases and J by 3 bases, with 15 bases left in between. Germline CDR1 is LNHDA and CDR2 is SQIVND (reference sequence). This CDR3 is built from 15 residues.

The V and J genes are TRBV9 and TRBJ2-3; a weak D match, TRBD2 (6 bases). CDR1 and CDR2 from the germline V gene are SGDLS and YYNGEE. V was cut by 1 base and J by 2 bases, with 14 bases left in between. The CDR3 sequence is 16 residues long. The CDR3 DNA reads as TGTGCCAGCAGCGTACACGGAGCGGGCAACACAGATACGCAGTATTTT. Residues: CASSVHGAGNTDTQYF.

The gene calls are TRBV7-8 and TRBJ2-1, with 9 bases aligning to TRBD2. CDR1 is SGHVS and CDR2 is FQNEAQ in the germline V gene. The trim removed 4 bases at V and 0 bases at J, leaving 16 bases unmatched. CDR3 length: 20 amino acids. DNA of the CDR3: TGTGCCAGCAGCTCCCCCAGGGGTAGCGGGGGAGGGAGCTCCTACAATGAGCAGTTCTTC. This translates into CASSSPRGSGGGSSYNEQFF. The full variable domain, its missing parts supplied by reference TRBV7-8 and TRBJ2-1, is GAGVSQSPRYKVAKRGQDVALRCDPISGHVSLFWYQQALGQGPEFLTYFQNEAQLDKSGLPSDRFFAERPEGSVSTLKIQRTQQEDSAVYLCASSSPRGSGGGSSYNEQFFGPGTRLTVL.

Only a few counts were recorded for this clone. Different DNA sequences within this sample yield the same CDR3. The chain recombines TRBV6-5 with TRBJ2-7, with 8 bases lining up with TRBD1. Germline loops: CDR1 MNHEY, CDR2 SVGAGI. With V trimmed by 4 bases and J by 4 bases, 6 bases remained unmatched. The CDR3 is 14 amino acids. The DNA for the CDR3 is TGTGCCAGCAGTTTAGGACAGGGCCCATACGAGCAGTACTTC. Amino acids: CASSLGQGPYEQYF.

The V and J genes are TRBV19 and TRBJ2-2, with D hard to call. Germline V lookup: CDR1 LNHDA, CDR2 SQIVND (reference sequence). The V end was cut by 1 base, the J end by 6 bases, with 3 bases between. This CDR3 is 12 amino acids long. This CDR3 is CASSIGPGELFF. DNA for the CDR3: TGTGCCAGTAGTATAGGACCCGGGGAGCTGTTTTTT.

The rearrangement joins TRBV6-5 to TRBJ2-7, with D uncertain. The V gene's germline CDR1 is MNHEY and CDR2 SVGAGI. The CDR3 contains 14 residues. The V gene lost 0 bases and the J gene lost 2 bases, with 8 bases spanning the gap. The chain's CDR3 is CASSYSSGPYEQYF. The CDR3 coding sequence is TGTGCCAGCAGTTACTCATCCGGACCCTACGAGCAGTACTTC.

The DNA for the CDR3 is TGTGCCAGCAGCTTCGCGGGCGACAATGAGCAGTTCTTC. Its protein product is CASSFAGDNEQFF. The chain joins TRBV5-4 to TRBJ2-1; perhaps TRBD2 as D (5 bases). The CDR3 sequence is 13 residues long. CDR1 and CDR2 (germline): SGHNT, YYREEE (reference sequence). Trimming removed 2 bases from V and 5 bases from J, with 8 bases in between.

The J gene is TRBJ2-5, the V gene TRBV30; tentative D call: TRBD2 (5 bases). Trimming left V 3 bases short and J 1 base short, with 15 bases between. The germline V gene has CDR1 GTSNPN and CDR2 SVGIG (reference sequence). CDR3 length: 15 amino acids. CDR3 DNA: TGTGCCTGGAGCCGGGGTGCGGGTCCCCAAGAGACCCAGTACTTC. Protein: CAWSRGAGPQETQYF.

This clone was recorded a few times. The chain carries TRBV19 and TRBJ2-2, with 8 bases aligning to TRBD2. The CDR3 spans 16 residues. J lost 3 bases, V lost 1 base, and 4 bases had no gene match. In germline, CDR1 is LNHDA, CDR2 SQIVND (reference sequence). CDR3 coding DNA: TGTGCCAGTAGTATAGGGGGACTAGATCACACCGGGGAGCTGTTTTTT. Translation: CASSIGGLDHTGELFF.

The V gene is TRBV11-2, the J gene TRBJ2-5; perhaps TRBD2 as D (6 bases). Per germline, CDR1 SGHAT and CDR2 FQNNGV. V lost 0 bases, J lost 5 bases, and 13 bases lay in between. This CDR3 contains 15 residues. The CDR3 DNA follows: TGTGCCAGCAGCTTAGAGTTTTCTAGCGTCGAGACCCAGTACTTC. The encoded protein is CASSLEFSSVETQYF.

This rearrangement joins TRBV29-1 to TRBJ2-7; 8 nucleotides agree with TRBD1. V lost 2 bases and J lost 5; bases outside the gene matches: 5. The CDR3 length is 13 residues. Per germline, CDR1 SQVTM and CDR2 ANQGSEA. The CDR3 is CSVERTGLDEQYF. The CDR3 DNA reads TGCAGCGTTGAAAGGACAGGGCTGGACGAGCAGTACTTC.

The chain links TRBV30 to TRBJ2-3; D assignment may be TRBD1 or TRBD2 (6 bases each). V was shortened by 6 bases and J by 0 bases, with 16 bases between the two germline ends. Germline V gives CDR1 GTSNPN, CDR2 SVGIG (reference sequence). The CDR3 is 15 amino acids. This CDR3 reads CACQTGADSTDTQYF. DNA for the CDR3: TGTGCCTGTCAAACGGGGGCAGATAGCACAGATACGCAGTATTTT.

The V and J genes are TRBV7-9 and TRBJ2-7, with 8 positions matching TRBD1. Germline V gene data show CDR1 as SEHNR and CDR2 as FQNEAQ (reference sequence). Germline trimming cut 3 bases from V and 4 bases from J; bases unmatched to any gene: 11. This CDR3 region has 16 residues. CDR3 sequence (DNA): TGTGCCAGCAGCTTCCTCCCGGGACAGGACGTTTACGAGCAGTACTTC. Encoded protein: CASSFLPGQDVYEQYF.

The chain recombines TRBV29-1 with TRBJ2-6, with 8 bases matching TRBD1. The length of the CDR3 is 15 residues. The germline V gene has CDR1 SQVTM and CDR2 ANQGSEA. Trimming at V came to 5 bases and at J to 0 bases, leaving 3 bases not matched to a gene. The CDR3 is CSVQGAASGANVLTF. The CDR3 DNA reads TGCAGCGTTCAGGGGGCTGCCTCTGGGGCCAACGTCCTGACTTTC.

The CDR3 DNA sequence: TGTGCCAGCTCACAAGGGACAGGGGAGCATGGCTACACCTTC. Encoded protein: CASSQGTGEHGYTF. The rearrangement links TRBV18 to TRBJ1-2, with 10 positions matching TRBD1. V lost 4 bases, J lost 6 bases, and 5 bases stayed unmatched. CDR3 size: 14 residues. In germline, CDR1 is KGHSH, CDR2 LQKENI.

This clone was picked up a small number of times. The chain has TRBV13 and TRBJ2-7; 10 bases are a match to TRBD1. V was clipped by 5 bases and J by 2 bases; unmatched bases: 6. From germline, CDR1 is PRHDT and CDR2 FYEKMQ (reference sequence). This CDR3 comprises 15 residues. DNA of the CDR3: TGTGCCAGCAGCCCGGGGACAGGGGCCGCCTACGAGCAGTACTTC. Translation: CASSPGTGAAYEQYF.

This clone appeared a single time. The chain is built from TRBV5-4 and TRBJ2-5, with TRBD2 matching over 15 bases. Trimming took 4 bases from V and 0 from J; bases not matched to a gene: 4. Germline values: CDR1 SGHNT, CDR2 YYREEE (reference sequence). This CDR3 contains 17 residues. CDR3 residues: CASSQGLAGGYQETQYF. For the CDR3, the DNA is TGTGCCAGCAGCCAGGGACTAGCGGGGGGCTACCAAGAGACCCAGTACTTC.